This T cell receptor (beta chain) is from a study of control samples from healthy donors and cancer patients. Produced via immunoSEQ multiplex PCR; TCRdb's table is partial and in-frame only. The sample has about 410,000 clones; around nine tenths are singletons. Germline V gene lookup returns CDR1 SGHAT and CDR2 FQDESV (reference sequence). J gave up 8 bases and V 5 bases, and 14 bases lay outside the gene matches. This CDR3 region has 15 residues. The chain combines TRBV11-1 with TRBJ1-2; TRBD1 agrees at 7 bases. The clonotype was recovered from a man aged 35 to 55 with head and neck cancer. The specimen sequenced was PBMCs. CDR3 in amino acids: CASSTRDRGSNGYTF. The CDR3 bases are TGTGCCAGCAGCACCCGGGACAGAGGGTCCAACGGCTACACCTTC.